This T cell receptor beta chain was sequenced during a study of blood T cell repertoires in COVID-19. Study at large: PBMCs, B-cell-depleted T cells, or T cells provided the cDNA or gDNA that made up the material.

The CDR3 sequence is 16 residues long. CDR1 is KGHDR and CDR2 is SFDVKD in the germline V gene. The trim removed 3 bases at V and 7 bases at J, leaving 11 bases unmatched. In the source study's methods: The authors estimated nucleated cell counts from reference gene primer amplification. The repertoire was sequenced with immunoSEQ multiplex PCR; TCRdb's copy has only in-frame clones and lacks some. The DNA was the basis for D and trimming; V, J and clone size are from that table. Among under 250,000 clones listed, more than 85% were seen once. The source is a man aged 35 to 55 with acute or convalescent COVID-19. The sample taken for sequencing was peripheral blood. This chain joins TRBV24-1 and TRBJ2-5, with TRBD1 identical over 9 bases. The CDR3 reads CATSDTGTGKVGTQYF. The DNA for the CDR3 is TGTGCCACCAGTGATACCGGGACAGGGAAAGTTGGGACCCAGTACTTC.